A single sample gave rise to the 26 T cell receptor beta chains below, sequenced in a study of shared clonotypes between healthy human individuals. Using immunoSEQ multiplex PCR, the repertoire was profiled, and TCRdb retains in-frame clones only, with some absent. Of 2 million to 2.5 million clones listed, more than 80% are singletons. The sample taken for sequencing was naive CD4+ T cells from PBMCs. Subset of the sample: CD45RA+ positively selected. The receptors originated from a man aged 18-30 years in good health. Some clones in this sample may be carry-over from other donors' samples.

The chain employs TRBV5-4 and TRBJ1-2; D may be TRBD1 (5 bases). The germline V and J ends were trimmed by 3 bases and 2 bases, with 8 bases remaining between them. Germline assignment: CDR1 SGHNT and CDR2 YYREEE (reference sequence). The CDR3 consists of 13 residues. The CDR3 here is CASSYDSNYGYTF. CDR3 sequence (DNA): TGTGCCAGCAGCTACGACAGCAACTATGGCTACACCTTC.

For the CDR3, the DNA is TGTGCCAGCAGGACCGGGACGGCGAACACTGAAGCTTTCTTT. Residues: CASRTGTANTEAFF. This chain joins TRBV28 and TRBJ1-1; TRBD1 is a possible D gene (5 bases). The CDR3 has 14 residues. Germline CDR1 reads MDHEN; CDR2 reads SYDVKM. The ends were cut back, 6 bases at V and 1 base at J, with 12 bases in the middle.

V is TRBV6-6 and J is TRBJ1-2, with D uncertain. Germline V gene lookup returns CDR1 MNHNY and CDR2 SVGAGI (reference sequence). This CDR3 region has 13 residues. V dropped 2 bases and J dropped 4 bases, with 8 bases sitting between them. The CDR3 DNA follows: TGTGCCAGCAGTTACGGCTCCAGCTATGGCTACACCTTC. Protein sequence: CASSYGSSYGYTF.

The CDR3 DNA reads as TGCGCCAGCACGTCTATCAGGGGAGCTGAAGCTTTCTTT. As protein: CASTSIRGAEAFF. The chain carries TRBV5-1 and TRBJ1-1, with D possibly matching TRBD1 (6 bases). V lost 6 bases and J lost 6, with 15 bases in between. The CDR3 has 13 amino acids. Germline CDR1 reads SGHRS; CDR2 reads YFSETQ.

Points on this clone: This sample also contains other DNA sequences that code for the same CDR3. The V call is TRBV28, the J call TRBJ2-7; weak D call: TRBD2 (5 bases). This CDR3 region has 12 residues. Germline CDR1 MDHEN, CDR2 SYDVKM. V shed 3 bases and J shed 7 bases, with 10 bases lying between them. CDR3 sequence (DNA): TGTGCCAGCAGTTTGATACCGGGGGAGCAGTACTTC. This sequence encodes CASSLIPGEQYF. The full variable domain, rest sourced from reference TRBV28 and TRBJ2-7, is DVKVTQSSRYLVKRTGEKVFLECVQDMDHENMFWYRQDPGLGLRLIYFSYDVKMKEKGDIPEGYSVSREKKERFSLILESASTNQTSMYLCASSLIPGEQYFGPGTRLTVT.

In its sample, this clone was seen once. CDR3 sequence (DNA): TGTGCCTGGAGTGTTGGGGACCTTGGGTCCTATAATTCACCCCTCCACTTT. Amino acid sequence: CAWSVGDLGSYNSPLHF. The chain has TRBV30 and TRBJ1-6; tentative D call: TRBD1 (5 bases). There are 17 residues in the CDR3. The germline V gene encodes CDR1 GTSNPN and CDR2 SVGIG (reference sequence). V was pared by 0 bases and J by 1 base, with 13 bases between.

This chain uses TRBV11-2 with TRBJ1-1, with 9 bases aligning to TRBD1. With 5 bases clipped from V and 7 bases from J, the junction kept 11 bases outside the gene matches. Germline V gene sequence: CDR1 SGHAT, CDR2 FQNNGV. The CDR3 is made up of 15 amino acids. CDR3 amino acids: CASSRTTGTGYEAFF. The CDR3 DNA reads as TGTGCCAGCAGCCGAACAACCGGGACAGGGTATGAAGCTTTCTTT.

The V call is TRBV4-1, the J call TRBJ2-5; 16 positions match TRBD2. J was trimmed by 4 bases and V by 0 bases; bases with no gene match: 8. The germline CDR1 and CDR2 sequences are MGHRA and YSYEKL. The CDR3 length is 19 residues. The CDR3: CASSQEGLAGGPSLETQYF. CDR3 in DNA: TGCGCCAGCAGCCAAGAGGGACTAGCGGGAGGGCCTAGCTTAGAGACCCAGTACTTC.

The gene calls are TRBV2 and TRBJ2-1; the match to TRBD1 covers 12 bases. The CDR3 covers 15 residues. V gave up 5 bases and J gave up 7 bases; unmatched junction bases: 6. Looked up from germline, CDR1 is SNHLY and CDR2 is FYNNEI. CDR3 DNA sequence: TGTGCCAGCAGTACCGGGACAGGGGGCGAGAATGAGCAGTTCTTC. Protein product: CASSTGTGGENEQFF.

V and J are TRBV18 and TRBJ2-7; possible D gene TRBD2, 7 bases. CDR3 size: 14 residues. V gave up 2 bases and J gave up 5 bases, with 13 bases separating them. Germline V gene lookup returns CDR1 KGHSH and CDR2 LQKENI. CDR3 in amino acids: CASSPGTGTNEQYF. In DNA, the CDR3 is TGTGCCAGCTCACCAGGCACAGGGACTAACGAGCAGTACTTC.

Concerning this clone: This sample also contains other DNA sequences that code for the same CDR3. The rearrangement uses TRBV9 and TRBJ2-5, with TRBD2 identical over 12 bases. V trimming: 3 bases; J trimming: 5 bases; junction bases outside the gene matches: 5. CDR3 length: 15 amino acids. Germline V gives CDR1 SGDLS, CDR2 YYNGEE. Written as DNA, the CDR3 is TGTGCCAGCAGCGGGACCGGGACTAGCGGGGAGACCCAGTACTTC. Its protein product is CASSGTGTSGETQYF.

The chain links TRBV28 to TRBJ1-2; D unclear. V was pared by 6 bases and J by 4 bases, with 12 bases between. This CDR3 region has 13 residues. Germline CDR1 MDHEN, CDR2 SYDVKM. The CDR3 coding sequence is TGTGCCAGCAGCCGCCCCTCCTTCTATGGCTACACCTTC. It translates to CASSRPSFYGYTF.

V is TRBV6-1 and J is TRBJ2-7, with D perhaps matching TRBD2 (6 bases). Trimming removed 5 bases at V and 4 bases at J, with 9 bases between. The CDR3 runs 12 residues. Germline V gene lookup returns CDR1 MNHNS and CDR2 SASEGT. The CDR3 coding sequence is TGTGCCAGCAGTTCGGGAGTTTACGAGCAGTACTTC. Translated: CASSSGVYEQYF.

As to this clone: The sample carries other DNA sequences with the same CDR3. The chain combines TRBV2 with TRBJ2-7; D gene unclear. The V end lost 6 bases, the J end lost 3 bases, and 6 bases lay between the germline ends. Looked up from germline, CDR1 is SNHLY and CDR2 is FYNNEI. There are 11 residues in the CDR3. CDR3 amino acids: CASRYHYEQYF. CDR3 nucleotides: TGTGCCAGCAGGTACCACTACGAGCAGTACTTC.

This clone was recorded once. The chain carries TRBV6-1 and TRBJ1-1, with a weak D call TRBD1 (5 bases). V dropped 6 bases and J dropped 5 bases, with 10 bases sitting between them. This CDR3 contains 12 residues. In germline, CDR1 is MNHNS, CDR2 SASEGT. CDR3 sequence (DNA): TGTGCCAGCAGATTTGACAGTACTGAAGCTTTCTTT. This sequence encodes CASRFDSTEAFF.

Points on this clone: The sample carries other DNA sequences with the same CDR3. CDR3 residues: CASSLGSSYEQYF. CDR3 nucleotide sequence: TGTGCCAGCAGTTTAGGGTCATCCTACGAGCAGTACTTC. The J gene is TRBJ2-7, the V gene TRBV28; the D is unclear. Trimming took off 2 bases at V and 1 base at J, with 6 bases between the two ends. The length of the CDR3 is 13 residues. CDR1 is MDHEN and CDR2 is SYDVKM in the germline V gene.

This sequence joins TRBV7-3 and TRBJ2-1; D is possibly TRBD2 (7 bases). The CDR3 extends over 17 amino acids. Looked up from germline, CDR1 is SGHTA and CDR2 is FQGTGA. V was clipped by 4 bases and J by 0 bases, with 16 bases between them. The CDR3 sequence is CASSSFGGGRSYNEQFF. In nucleotides, the CDR3 is TGTGCCAGCAGCTCTTTTGGCGGGGGCCGCTCCTACAATGAGCAGTTCTTC.

About this clone itself: Other DNA variants within this sample encode the same CDR3. The chain has TRBV5-1 and TRBJ1-5, with TRBD1 identical over 8 bases. This CDR3 is 14 amino acids long. Germline loops: CDR1 SGHRS, CDR2 YFSETQ. After removal of 4 bases from V and 4 bases from J, the junction contained 4 bases not matched to a gene. CDR3 DNA: TGCGCCAGCAGCGCACAGGGGGGAAATCAGCCCCAGCATTTT. This gives the protein CASSAQGGNQPQHF.

V gene TRBV27 combines with J gene TRBJ1-4; D uncertain. Germline-derived CDR1 and CDR2 are MNHEY and SMNVEV (reference sequence). The V end lost 8 bases, the J end lost 0 bases, and 7 bases lay between the germline ends. This CDR3 is 13 amino acids long. In DNA, the CDR3 is TGTGCCAGCCAACGAGCAACTAATGAAAAACTGTTTTTT. Translated, it gives CASQRATNEKLFF.

This rearrangement joins TRBV29-1 to TRBJ1-1; D not resolved. Trimming cost V 4 bases and J 8 bases, with 17 bases left between them. CDR3 length equals 13 residues. Germline V CDR1 and CDR2: SQVTM, ANQGSEA. The CDR3 loop is CSVAQPVGTEAFF. The DNA for the CDR3 is TGCAGCGTTGCCCAGCCCGTGGGCACGGAAGCTTTCTTT.

Concerning this clone: This same CDR3 is encoded by further DNA sequences in the sample. The V and J genes are TRBV28 and TRBJ1-2; D remains unclear. The CDR3 has 13 amino acids. Germline CDR1 is MDHEN and CDR2 is SYDVKM. V was clipped by 3 bases and J by 3 bases, with 8 bases between them. The CDR3 DNA is TGTGCCAGCAGTTTGGTCGGGGACTATGGCTACACCTTC. Translated, it gives CASSLVGDYGYTF.

The J gene is TRBJ2-1, the V gene TRBV9, with D perhaps being TRBD1 or TRBD2 (5 bases each). The CDR3 totals 13 residues. The V gene lost 4 bases and the J gene lost 5 bases, with 10 bases spanning the gap. CDR1 and CDR2 (germline): SGDLS, YYNGEE. CDR3 residues: CASSIGADNEQFF. As DNA, the CDR3 is TGTGCCAGCAGCATCGGGGCCGACAATGAGCAGTTCTTC.

This sequence joins TRBV7-3 and TRBJ2-5; 9 nucleotides line up with TRBD2. V lost 5 bases, J lost 9 bases, and 13 bases stayed unmatched. This CDR3 contains 15 residues. The germline gives CDR1 SGHTA, CDR2 FQGTGA. The CDR3 protein is CASSPSGGAGGSQYF. The CDR3 nucleotides read TGTGCCAGCAGCCCCTCCGGGGGAGCGGGAGGTTCCCAGTACTTC.

The V and J genes are TRBV9 and TRBJ1-2; 9 bases agree with TRBD1. Germline CDR1 is SGDLS and CDR2 is YYNGEE. The junction had 9 bases not matched to a gene; V was cut back by 3 bases and J by 9 bases. CDR3 length equals 14 residues. CDR3 region: CASSGRTGAVRYTF. As DNA, the CDR3 is TGTGCCAGCAGCGGAAGGACAGGGGCGGTCCGCTACACCTTC.

The chain uses TRBV28 and TRBJ1-1; the D gene is possibly TRBD1 (6 bases). The CDR3 runs 12 residues. Trimming took off 7 bases at V and 7 bases at J, with 13 bases between the two ends. From germline, CDR1 is MDHEN and CDR2 SYDVKM. The CDR3 spells CASTPGQIEAFF. The CDR3 bases are TGTGCCAGCACCCCTGGACAGATTGAAGCTTTCTTT.

In DNA, the CDR3 is TGTGCCAGCAGCTCACGGTTGACTAGCGGGCGGGAGACCCAGTACTTC. Translated: CASSSRLTSGRETQYF. The chain uses TRBV11-2 and TRBJ2-5, with 10 nucleotides matching TRBD2. The germline V gene encodes CDR1 SGHAT and CDR2 FQNNGV. V dropped 4 bases and J dropped 5; count of bases not matched to a gene: 10. CDR3 length: 16 residues.